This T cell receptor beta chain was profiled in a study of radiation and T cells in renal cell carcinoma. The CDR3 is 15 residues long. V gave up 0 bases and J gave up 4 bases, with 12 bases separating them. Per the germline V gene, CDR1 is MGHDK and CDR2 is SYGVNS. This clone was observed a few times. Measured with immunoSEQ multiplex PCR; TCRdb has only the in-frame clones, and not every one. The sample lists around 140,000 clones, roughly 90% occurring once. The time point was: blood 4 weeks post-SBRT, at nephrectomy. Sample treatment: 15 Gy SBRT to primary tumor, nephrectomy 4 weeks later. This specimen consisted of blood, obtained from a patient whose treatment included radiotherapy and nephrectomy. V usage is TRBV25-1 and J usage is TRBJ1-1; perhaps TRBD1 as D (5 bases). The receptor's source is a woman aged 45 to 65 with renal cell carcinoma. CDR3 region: CASSEYQGGSTEAFF. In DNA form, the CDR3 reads TGTGCCAGCAGTGAATATCAGGGAGGATCCACTGAAGCTTTCTTT.